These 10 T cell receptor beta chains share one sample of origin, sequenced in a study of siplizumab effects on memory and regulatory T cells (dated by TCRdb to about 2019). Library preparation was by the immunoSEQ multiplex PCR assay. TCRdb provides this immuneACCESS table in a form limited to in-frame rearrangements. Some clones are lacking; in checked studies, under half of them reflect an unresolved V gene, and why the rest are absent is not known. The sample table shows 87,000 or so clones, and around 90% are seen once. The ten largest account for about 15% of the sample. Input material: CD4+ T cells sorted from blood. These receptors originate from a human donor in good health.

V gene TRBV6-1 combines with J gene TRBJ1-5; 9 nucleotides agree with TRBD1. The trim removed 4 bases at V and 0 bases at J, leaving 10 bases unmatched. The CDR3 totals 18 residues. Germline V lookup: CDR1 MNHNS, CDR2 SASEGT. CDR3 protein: CASSGRDRDLYSNQPQHF. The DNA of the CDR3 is TGTGCCAGCAGTGGCCGGGACAGGGACCTTTATAGCAATCAGCCCCAGCATTTT.

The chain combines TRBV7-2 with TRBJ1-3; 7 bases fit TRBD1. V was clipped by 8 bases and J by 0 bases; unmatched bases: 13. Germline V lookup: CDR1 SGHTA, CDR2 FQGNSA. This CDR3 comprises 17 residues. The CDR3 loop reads CASRRTGTATSGNTIYF. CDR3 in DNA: TGTGCCAGCCGACGCACCGGGACAGCGACCTCTGGAAACACCATATATTTT. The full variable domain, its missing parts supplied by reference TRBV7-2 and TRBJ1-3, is GAGVSQSPSNKVTEKGKDVELRCDPISGHTALYWYRQSLGQGLEFLIYFQGNSAPDKSGLPSDRFSAERTGGSVSTLTIQRTQQEDSAVYLCASRRTGTATSGNTIYFGEGSWLTVV.

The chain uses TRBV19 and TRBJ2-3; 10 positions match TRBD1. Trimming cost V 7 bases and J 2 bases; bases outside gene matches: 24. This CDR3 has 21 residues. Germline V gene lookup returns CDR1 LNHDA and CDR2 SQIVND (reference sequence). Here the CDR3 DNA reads TGTGCCAGTAATCCGAAACCGGGACAGGGGAAGTCTCGAGACAACACAGATACGCAGTATTTT. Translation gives CASNPKPGQGKSRDNTDTQYF. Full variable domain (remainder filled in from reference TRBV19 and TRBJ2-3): DGGITQSPKYLFRKEGQNVTLSCEQNLNHDAMYWYRQDPGQGLRLIYYSQIVNDFQKGDIAEGYSVSREKKESFPLTVTSAQKNPTAFYLCASNPKPGQGKSRDNTDTQYFGPGTRLTVL.

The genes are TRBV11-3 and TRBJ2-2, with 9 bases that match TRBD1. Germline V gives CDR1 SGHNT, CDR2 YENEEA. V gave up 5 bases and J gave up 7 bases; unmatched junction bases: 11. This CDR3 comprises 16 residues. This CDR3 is CASSPRMGQGYGELFF. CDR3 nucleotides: TGTGCCAGCAGCCCGCGGATGGGACAGGGCTACGGGGAGCTGTTTTTT.

The CDR3 here is CATSPGMSRETQYF. The CDR3 DNA reads TGTGCCACCAGCCCCGGTATGTCTCGGGAGACCCAGTACTTC. J is TRBJ2-5 and V is TRBV15; no reliable D call. Trimming stripped 5 bases from V and 5 bases from J, with 15 bases between. This CDR3 is built from 14 residues. Germline V gives CDR1 LNHNV, CDR2 YYDKDF (reference sequence).

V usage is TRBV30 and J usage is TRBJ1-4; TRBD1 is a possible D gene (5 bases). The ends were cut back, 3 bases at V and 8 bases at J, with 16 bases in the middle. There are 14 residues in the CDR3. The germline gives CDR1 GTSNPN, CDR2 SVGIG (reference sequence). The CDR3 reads CAWSPGLGQEKLFF. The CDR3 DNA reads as TGTGCCTGGAGCCCGGGGCTGGGGCAAGAAAAACTGTTTTTT.

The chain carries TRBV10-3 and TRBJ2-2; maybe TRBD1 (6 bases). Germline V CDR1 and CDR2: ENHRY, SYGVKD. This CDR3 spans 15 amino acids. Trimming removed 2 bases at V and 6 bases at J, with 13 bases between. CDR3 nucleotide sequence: TGTGCCATCAGTGAGACAACACAGGGTTCCGGGGAGCTGTTTTTT. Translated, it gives CAISETTQGSGELFF.

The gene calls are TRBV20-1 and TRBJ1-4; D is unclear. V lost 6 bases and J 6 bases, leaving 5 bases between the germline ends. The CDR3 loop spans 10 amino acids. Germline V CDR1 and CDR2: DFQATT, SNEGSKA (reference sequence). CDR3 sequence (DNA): TGCAGTGCCGTGGATGAAAAACTGTTTTTT. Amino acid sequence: CSAVDEKLFF.

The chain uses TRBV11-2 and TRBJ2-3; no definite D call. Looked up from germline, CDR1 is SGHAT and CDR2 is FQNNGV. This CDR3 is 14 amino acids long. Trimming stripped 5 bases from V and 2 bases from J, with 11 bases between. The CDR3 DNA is TGTGCCAGCAGCCCGGACCCATACACAGATACGCAGTATTTT. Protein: CASSPDPYTDTQYF.

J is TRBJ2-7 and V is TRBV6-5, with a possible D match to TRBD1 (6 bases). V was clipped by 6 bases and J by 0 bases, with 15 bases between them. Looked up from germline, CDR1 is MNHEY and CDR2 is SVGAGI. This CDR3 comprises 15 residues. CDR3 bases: TGTGCCAGCAGAATTACGTTGGGGGCCTCCTACGAGCAGTACTTC. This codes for CASRITLGASYEQYF.